One T cell receptor (beta chain) is described in this entry. This sample was included in a study of blood T cell repertoires in COVID-19. The data were produced by immunoSEQ multiplex PCR, yet TCRdb's version contains in-frame clones alone and is incomplete. The data hold under 250,000 clones, with 92% observed a single time. Trimming left V 3 bases short and J 6 bases short, with 8 bases between. Looked up from germline, CDR1 is DFQATT and CDR2 is SNEGSKA (reference sequence). The CDR3 is made up of 12 amino acids. The sequenced sample was peripheral blood. V gene TRBV20-1 combines with J gene TRBJ2-2, with D possibly being TRBD1 (6 bases). The sequence came from a man in his sixties with COVID-19, enrolled during active disease. CDR3 nucleotides: TGCAGTGCTAGTGACAGGTCCGGGGAGCTGTTTTTT. It encodes CSASDRSGELFF.